The entry that follows covers one TCR beta chain sequence. What it binds is unknown. V was cut by 5 bases and J by 5 bases, with 13 bases left in between. This CDR3 has 14 amino acids. Per germline, CDR1 SGHAT and CDR2 FQNNGV. The study made its TCR cDNA through 5'RACE template switching. That step introduced a universal primer site along with UMIs. Using its own MiXCR run on the 5' RACE reads, TCRdb lists one record per CDR3 protein. This sample has about 400,000 distinct CDR3 sequences, with approximately 6% found just once. The data belong to a study of T cells after yellow fever vaccination. Study-level points and caveats: Abundant clonotypes from the bulk population could have been carried over as contaminants into FACS-sorted repertoires. Primary-vaccination clones mostly resurfaced post-booster (under 98% CD4, approximately 90% CD8). It was a weaker secondary response, yet one that peaked faster, at day 5 versus 15.

This sequence originates from a man aged 25 to 45 who received the YFV17D yellow fever vaccine. The material was PBMCs, obtained 5 days after the yellow fever booster vaccination. V usage is TRBV11-2 and J usage is TRBJ2-1; unclear D gene. As DNA, the CDR3 is TGTGCCAGCAGCCCCCCAGGCCAAGACAATGAGCAGTTCTTC. Translated: CASSPPGQDNEQFF.